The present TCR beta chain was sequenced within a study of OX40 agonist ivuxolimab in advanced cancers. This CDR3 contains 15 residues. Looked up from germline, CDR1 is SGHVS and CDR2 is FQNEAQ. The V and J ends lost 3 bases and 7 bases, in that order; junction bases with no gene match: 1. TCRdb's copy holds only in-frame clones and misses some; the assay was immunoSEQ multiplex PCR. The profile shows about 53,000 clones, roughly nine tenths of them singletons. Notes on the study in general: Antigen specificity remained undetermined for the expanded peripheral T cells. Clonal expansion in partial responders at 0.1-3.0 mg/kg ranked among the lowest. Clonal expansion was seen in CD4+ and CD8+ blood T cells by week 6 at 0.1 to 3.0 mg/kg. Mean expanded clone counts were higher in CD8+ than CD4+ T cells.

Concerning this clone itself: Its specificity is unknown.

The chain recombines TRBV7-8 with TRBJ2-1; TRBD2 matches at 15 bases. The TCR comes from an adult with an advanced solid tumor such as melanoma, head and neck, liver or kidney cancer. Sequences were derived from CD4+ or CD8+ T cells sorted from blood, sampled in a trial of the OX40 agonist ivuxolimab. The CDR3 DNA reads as TGTGCCAGCAGCTTTGGGACTAGCGGGGGGAATGAGCAGTTCTTC. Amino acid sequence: CASSFGTSGGNEQFF. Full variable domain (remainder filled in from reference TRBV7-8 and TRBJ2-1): GAGVSQSPRYKVAKRGQDVALRCDPISGHVSLFWYQQALGQGPEFLTYFQNEAQLDKSGLPSDRFFAERPEGSVSTLKIQRTQQEDSAVYLCASSFGTSGGNEQFFGPGTRLTVL.